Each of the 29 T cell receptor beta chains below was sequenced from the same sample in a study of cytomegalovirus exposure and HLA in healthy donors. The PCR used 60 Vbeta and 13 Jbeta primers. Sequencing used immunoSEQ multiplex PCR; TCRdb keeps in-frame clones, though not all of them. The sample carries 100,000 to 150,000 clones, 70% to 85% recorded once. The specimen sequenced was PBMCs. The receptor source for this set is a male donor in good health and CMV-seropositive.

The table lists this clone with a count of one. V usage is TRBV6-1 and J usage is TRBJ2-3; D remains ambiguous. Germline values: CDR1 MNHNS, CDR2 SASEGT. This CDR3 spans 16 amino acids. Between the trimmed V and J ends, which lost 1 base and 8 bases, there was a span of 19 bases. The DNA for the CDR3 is TGTGCCAGCAGTGAAGAGGCAGTCTTATCGAGAGGTACGCAGTATTTT. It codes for CASSEEAVLSRGTQYF.

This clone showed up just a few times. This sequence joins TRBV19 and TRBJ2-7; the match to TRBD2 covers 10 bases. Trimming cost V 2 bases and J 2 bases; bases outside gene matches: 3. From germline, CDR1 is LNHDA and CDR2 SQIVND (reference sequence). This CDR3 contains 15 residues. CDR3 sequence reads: CASSIRLAGAYEQYF. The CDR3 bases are TGTGCCAGTAGTATAAGGCTAGCGGGAGCCTACGAGCAGTACTTC.

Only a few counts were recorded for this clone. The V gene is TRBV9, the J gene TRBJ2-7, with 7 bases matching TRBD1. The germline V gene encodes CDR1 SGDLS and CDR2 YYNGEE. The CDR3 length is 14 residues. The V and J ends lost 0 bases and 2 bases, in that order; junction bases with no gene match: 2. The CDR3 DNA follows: TGTGCCAGCAGCGTAGGTACAGGGGCCTACGAGCAGTACTTC. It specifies CASSVGTGAYEQYF.

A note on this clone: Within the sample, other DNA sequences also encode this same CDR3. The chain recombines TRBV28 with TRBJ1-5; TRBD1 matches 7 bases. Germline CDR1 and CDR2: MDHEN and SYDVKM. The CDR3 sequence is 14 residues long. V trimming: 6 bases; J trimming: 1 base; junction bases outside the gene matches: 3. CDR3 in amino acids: CASRQQGSNQPQHF. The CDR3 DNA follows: TGTGCCAGCAGACAACAGGGGAGCAATCAGCCCCAGCATTTT.

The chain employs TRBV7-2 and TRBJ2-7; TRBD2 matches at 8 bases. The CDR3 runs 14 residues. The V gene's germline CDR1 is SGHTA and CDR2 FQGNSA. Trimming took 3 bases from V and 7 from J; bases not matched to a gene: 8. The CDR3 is CASSLLLAAWEQYF. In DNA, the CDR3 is TGTGCCAGCAGCTTGCTACTAGCGGCCTGGGAGCAGTACTTC.

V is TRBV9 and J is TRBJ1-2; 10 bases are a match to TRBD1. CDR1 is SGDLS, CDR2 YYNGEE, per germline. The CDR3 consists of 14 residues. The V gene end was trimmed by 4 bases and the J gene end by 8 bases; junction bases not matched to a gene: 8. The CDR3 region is CASSTGQGSLGYTF. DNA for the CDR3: TGTGCCAGCAGCACGGGACAGGGGAGTCTGGGCTACACCTTC.

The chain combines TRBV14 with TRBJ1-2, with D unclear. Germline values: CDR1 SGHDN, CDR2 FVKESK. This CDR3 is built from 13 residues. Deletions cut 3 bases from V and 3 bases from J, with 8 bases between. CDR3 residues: CASSQSFYYGYTF. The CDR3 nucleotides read TGTGCCAGCAGCCAGAGTTTCTACTATGGCTACACCTTC.

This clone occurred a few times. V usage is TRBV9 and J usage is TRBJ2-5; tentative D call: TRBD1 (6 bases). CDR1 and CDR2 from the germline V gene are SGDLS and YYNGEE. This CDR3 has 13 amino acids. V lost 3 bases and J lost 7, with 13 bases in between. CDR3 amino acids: CASSGQDRGTQYF. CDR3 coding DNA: TGTGCCAGCAGCGGACAGGACCGAGGGACCCAGTACTTC.

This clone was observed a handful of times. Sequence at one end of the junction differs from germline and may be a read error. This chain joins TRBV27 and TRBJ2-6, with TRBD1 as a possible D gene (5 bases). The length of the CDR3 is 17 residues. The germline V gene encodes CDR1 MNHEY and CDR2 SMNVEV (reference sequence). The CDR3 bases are TGTGCCAGCAGTCCCCTGGGCGGCCTCCCTGGGGCCAACGGCCTGACTTTC. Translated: CASSPLGGLPGANGLTF.

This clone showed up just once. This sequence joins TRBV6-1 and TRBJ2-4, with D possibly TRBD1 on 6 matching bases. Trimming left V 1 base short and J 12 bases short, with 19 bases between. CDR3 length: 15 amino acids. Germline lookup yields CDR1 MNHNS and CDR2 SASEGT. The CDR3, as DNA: TGTGCCAGCAGTGAAGTGACAGGTGGAAGGGGCAGTCAGTACTTC. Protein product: CASSEVTGGRGSQYF.

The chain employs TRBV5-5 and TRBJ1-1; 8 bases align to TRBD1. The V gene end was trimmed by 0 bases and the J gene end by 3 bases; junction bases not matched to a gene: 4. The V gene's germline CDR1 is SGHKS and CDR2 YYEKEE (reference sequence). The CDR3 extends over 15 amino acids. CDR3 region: CASSLAAGGYTEAFF. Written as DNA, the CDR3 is TGTGCCAGCAGCTTGGCGGCAGGGGGCTACACTGAAGCTTTCTTT.

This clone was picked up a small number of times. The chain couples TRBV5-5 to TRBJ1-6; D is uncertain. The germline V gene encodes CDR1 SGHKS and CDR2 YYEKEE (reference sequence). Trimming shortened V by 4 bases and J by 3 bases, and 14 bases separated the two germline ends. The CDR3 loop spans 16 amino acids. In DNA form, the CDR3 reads TGTGCCAGCAGCCGTTATCGAGGGAGCTATAATTCACCCCTCCACTTT. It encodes CASSRYRGSYNSPLHF.

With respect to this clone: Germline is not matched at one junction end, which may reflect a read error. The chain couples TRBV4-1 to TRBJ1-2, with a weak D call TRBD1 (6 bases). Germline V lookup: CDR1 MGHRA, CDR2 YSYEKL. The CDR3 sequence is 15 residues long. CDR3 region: CVSSQDWDINYGYTF. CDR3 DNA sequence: TGCGTCAGCAGCCAAGACTGGGACATTAACTATGGCTACACCTTC.

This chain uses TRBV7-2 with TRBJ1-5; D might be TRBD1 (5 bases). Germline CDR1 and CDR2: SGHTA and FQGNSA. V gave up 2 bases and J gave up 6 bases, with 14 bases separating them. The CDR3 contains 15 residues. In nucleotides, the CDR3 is TGTGCCAGCAGCTTATCGATAGGGGTTGTTCAGCCCCAGCATTTT. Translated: CASSLSIGVVQPQHF.

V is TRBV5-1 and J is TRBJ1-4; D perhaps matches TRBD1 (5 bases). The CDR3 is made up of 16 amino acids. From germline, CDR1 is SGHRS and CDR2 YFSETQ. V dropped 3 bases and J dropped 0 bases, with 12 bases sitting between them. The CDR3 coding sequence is TGCGCCAGCAGCTCCGCAGCGGGGGCAACTAATGAAAAACTGTTTTTT. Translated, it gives CASSSAAGATNEKLFF.

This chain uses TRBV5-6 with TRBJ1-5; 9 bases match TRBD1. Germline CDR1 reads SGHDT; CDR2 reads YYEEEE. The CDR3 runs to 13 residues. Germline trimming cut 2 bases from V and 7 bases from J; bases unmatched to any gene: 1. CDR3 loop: CASSFGTGQPQHF. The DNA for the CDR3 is TGTGCCAGCAGCTTTGGGACAGGGCAGCCCCAGCATTTT.

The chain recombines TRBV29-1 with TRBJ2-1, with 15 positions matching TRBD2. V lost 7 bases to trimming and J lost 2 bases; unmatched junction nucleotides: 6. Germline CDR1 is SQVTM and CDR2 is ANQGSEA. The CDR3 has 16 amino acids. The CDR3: CSAPGLAGGTYNEQFF. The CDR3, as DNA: TGCAGCGCCCCGGGACTAGCGGGAGGAACCTACAATGAGCAGTTCTTC.

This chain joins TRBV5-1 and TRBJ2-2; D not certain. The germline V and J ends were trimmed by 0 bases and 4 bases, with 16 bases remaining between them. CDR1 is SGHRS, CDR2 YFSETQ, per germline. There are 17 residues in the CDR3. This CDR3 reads CASSLDWSLTSTGELFF. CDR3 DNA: TGCGCCAGCAGCTTGGATTGGTCCCTAACGAGCACCGGGGAGCTGTTTTTT.

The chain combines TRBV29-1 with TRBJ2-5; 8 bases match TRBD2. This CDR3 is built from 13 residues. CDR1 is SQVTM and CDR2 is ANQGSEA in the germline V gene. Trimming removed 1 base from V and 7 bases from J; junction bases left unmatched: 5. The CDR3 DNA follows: TGCAGCGTTGAAGGAGCGGGGGTGGGGACCCAGTACTTC. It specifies CSVEGAGVGTQYF.

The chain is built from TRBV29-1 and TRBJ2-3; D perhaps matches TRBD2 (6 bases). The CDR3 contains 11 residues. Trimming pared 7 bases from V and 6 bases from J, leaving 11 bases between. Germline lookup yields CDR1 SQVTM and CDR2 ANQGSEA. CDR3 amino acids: CSAADYDTQYF. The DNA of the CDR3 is TGCAGCGCGGCGGACTATGATACGCAGTATTTT.

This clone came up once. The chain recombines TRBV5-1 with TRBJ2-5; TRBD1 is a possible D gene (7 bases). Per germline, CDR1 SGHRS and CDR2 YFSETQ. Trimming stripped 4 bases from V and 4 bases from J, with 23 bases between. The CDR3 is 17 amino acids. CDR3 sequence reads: CASSPSAPQGGGETQYF. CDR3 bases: TGCGCCAGCAGCCCCTCCGCCCCCCAGGGGGGAGGAGAGACCCAGTACTTC.

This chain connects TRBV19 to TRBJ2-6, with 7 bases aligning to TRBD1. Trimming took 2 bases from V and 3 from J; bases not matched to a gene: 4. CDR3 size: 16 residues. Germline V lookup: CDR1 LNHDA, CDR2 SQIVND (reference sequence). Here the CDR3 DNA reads TGTGCCAGTAGTATAATGACAGGGAGTGGGGCCAACGTCCTGACTTTC. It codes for CASSIMTGSGANVLTF.

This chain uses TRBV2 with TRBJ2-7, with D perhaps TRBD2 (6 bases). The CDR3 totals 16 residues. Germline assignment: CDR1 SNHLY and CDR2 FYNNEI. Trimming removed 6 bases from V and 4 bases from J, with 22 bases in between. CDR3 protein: CASRNERAGIGYEQYF. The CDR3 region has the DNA TGTGCCAGCAGAAACGAAAGGGCGGGGATCGGGTACGAGCAGTACTTC.

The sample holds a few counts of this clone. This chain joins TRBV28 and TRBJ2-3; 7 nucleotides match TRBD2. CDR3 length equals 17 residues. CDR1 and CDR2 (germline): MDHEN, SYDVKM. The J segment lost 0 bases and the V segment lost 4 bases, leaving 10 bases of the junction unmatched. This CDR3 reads CASSSLGGGGSTDTQYF. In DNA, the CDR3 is TGTGCCAGCAGTTCCCTAGGCGGCGGGGGAAGCACAGATACGCAGTATTTT. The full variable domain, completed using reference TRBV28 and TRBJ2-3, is DVKVTQSSRYLVKRTGEKVFLECVQDMDHENMFWYRQDPGLGLRLIYFSYDVKMKEKGDIPEGYSVSREKKERFSLILESASTNQTSMYLCASSSLGGGGSTDTQYFGPGTRLTVL.

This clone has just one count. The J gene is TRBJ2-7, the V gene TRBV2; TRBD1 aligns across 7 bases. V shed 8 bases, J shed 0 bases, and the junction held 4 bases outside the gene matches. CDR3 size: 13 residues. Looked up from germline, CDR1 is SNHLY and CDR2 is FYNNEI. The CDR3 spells CASGQVFSYEQYF. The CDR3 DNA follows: TGTGCCAGCGGACAGGTGTTCTCCTACGAGCAGTACTTC. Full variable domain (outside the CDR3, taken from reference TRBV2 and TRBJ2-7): EPEVTQTPSHQVTQMGQEVILRCVPISNHLYFYWYRQILGQKVEFLVSFYNNEISEKSEIFDDQFSVERPDGSNFTLKIRSTKLEDSAMYFCASGQVFSYEQYFGPGTRLTVT.

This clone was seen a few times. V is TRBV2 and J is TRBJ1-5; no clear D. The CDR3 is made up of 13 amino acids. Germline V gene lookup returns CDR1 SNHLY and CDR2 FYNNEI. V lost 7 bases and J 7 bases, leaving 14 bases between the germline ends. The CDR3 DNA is TGTGCCAGCACAATGGAACGCGGGCAGCCCCAGCATTTT. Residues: CASTMERGQPQHF.

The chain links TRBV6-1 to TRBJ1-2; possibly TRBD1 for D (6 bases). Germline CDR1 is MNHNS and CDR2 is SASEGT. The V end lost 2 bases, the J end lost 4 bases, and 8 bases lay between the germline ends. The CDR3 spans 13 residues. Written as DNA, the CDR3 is TGTGCCAGCAGTGAATGGACAGTCTATGGCTACACCTTC. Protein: CASSEWTVYGYTF.

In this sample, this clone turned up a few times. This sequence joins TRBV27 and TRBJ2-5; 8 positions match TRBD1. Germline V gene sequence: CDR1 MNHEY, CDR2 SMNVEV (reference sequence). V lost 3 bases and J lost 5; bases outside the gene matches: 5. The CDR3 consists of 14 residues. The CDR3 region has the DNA TGTGCCAGCAGTTTTCAGGGGGCTCGGGAGACCCAGTACTTC. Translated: CASSFQGARETQYF.

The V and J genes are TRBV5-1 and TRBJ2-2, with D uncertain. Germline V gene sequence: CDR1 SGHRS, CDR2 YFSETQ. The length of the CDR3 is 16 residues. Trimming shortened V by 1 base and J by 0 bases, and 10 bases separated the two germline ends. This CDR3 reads CASSLLGRSNTGELFF. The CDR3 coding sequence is TGCGCCAGCAGCTTGTTGGGCAGGTCGAACACCGGGGAGCTGTTTTTT.